This T cell receptor beta chain was profiled in a study of beta chain features in type 1 diabetes. Across the study: Healthy donors and patients had similar age, gender and cell yields. The study's findings and limits: All four CD4+ subsets of Type 1 diabetes patients contained TCRB CDR3s that were moderately but significantly shorter. Cells that show high TCR expression could be over-represented by cDNA sequencing.

The study reverse transcribed the entire isolated RNA, so it sequenced expressed TCRB transcripts. The repertoire was sequenced with immunoSEQ multiplex PCR; TCRdb's copy has only in-frame clones and lacks some. The data hold around 40,000 clones, with 51% observed a single time. CDR1 and CDR2 from the germline V gene are SGHTA and FQGNSA. V dropped 5 bases and J dropped 4 bases, with 9 bases sitting between them. CDR3 size: 13 residues. This clone was seen a handful of times. Its antigen is unknown. Based on CD45RO/CCR7/CD25/CD127/CD95/CD27, CD4+ regulatory, stem cell-like memory, naive and central memory cells were sorted.

Sequences were obtained from Tregs from blood. This chain connects TRBV7-2 to TRBJ2-4; unclear D gene. This clonotype originated in a woman aged 18-30 years in good health. The CDR3 DNA follows: TGTGCCAGCAGCCTAGGTCCTAAAAACATTCAGTACTTC. This sequence encodes CASSLGPKNIQYF.